The clone carrying this TCR beta chain was counted many times. Its antigen is as yet unknown. This sample was taken from a study of spatial heterogeneity in lung cancer. Study conclusions and caveats: Relative to follow-up, resection was when ubiquitous expanded tumor TCRs appeared more in blood.

The V end was cut by 0 bases, the J end by 4 bases, with 9 bases between. The CDR3 has 14 amino acids. The germline CDR1 and CDR2 sequences are SGDLS and YYNGEE. TCRdb analysed the 5' RACE reads with MiXCR anew, one entry per CDR3 protein. The table has 20,000 to 25,000 distinct CDR3 sequences, about 3% seen once. Time point specified: sample taken at primary tumor resection. The sequenced material consisted of unsorted whole RNA from tumor, nontumor lung or frozen PBMC. The rearrangement links TRBV9 to TRBJ2-3; D gene ambiguous. The TCR was taken from a female donor with early-stage non-small cell lung cancer. The sample consisted of PBMCs, taken at surgery. CDR3 amino acids: CASSVVAGADTQYF. The CDR3 region has the DNA TGTGCCAGCAGCGTAGTCGCTGGGGCAGATACGCAGTATTTT.